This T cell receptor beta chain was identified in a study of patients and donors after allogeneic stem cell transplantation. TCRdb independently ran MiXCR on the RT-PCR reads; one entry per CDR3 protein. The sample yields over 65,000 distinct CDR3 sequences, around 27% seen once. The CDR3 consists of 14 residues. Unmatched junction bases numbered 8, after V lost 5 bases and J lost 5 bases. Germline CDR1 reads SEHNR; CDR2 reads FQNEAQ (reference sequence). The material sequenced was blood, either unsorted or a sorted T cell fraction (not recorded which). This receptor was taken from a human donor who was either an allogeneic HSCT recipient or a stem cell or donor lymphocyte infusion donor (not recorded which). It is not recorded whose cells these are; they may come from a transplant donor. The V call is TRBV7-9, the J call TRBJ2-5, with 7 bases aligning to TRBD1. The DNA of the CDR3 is TGTGCCAGCAGCCCAGGGGGACATGTCGAGACCCAGTACTTC. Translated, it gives CASSPGGHVETQYF.